This T cell receptor (beta chain) appears in the sequencing data of a study of T cell responses to AZD1222 COVID-19 vaccine. Study results and caveats: Compared with day 0, the breadth and depth of the Spike-specific TCR repertoire rose significantly after two doses of AZD1222. As reported, nearly half of all spike-specific TCRs target variant regions that are unmutated.

Comment on this clone: Antigen unknown.

Assay: immunoSEQ multiplex PCR; the TCRdb copy retains only in-frame clones and omits some. The sample consists of around 140,000 clones, more than 70% of them appearing once. Second-dose intervals of approximately 4 or approximately 12 weeks were pooled. The V end lost 10 bases, the J end lost 8 bases, and 17 bases lay between the germline ends. Germline V gene data show CDR1 as SNHLY and CDR2 as FYNNEI. The CDR3 has 12 amino acids. The TCR was taken from an adult who received the AZD1222 COVID-19 vaccine. The specimen comprised peripheral blood, sampled 28 days after the second AZD1222 dose. The rearrangement uses TRBV2 and TRBJ1-2, with D uncertain. CDR3 bases: TGTGCCACCACGTTGAGGTCCGGAGGCTACACCTTC. This codes for CATTLRSGGYTF. Together with reference TRBV2 and TRBJ1-2, the CDR3 gives the full variable domain: EPEVTQTPSHQVTQMGQEVILRCVPISNHLYFYWYRQILGQKVEFLVSFYNNEISEKSEIFDDQFSVERPDGSNFTLKIRSTKLEDSAMYFCATTLRSGGYTFGSGTRLTVV.